Presented here are 4 T cell receptor beta chains from one specimen sequenced in a study of T cell responses to AZD1222 COVID-19 vaccine. Clones were sequenced by immunoSEQ multiplex PCR, and TCRdb holds only the in-frame ones, with some missing. The profile shows about 180,000 clones, 70% to 90% of them singletons. The sample consisted of peripheral blood, taken 28 days after the second dose of the MenACWY control vaccine. The receptors come from an adult who received the MenACWY meningococcal vaccine as a control.

The chain employs TRBV3-1 (or the pseudogene TRBV3-2) and TRBJ1-2; D gene unclear. Per the germline V gene, CDR1 is LGHDT and CDR2 is YNNKEL (reference sequence). V lost 0 bases and J 4 bases, leaving 9 bases between the germline ends. The CDR3 is made up of 14 amino acids. CDR3 bases: TGTGCCAGCAGCCAAGATCTTGCCAGCTATGGCTACACCTTC. It is translated as CASSQDLASYGYTF.

This chain links TRBV5-1 with TRBJ1-6; D may be TRBD1 (6 bases). V was cut by 0 bases and J by 9 bases, with 13 bases left in between. Looked up from germline, CDR1 is SGHRS and CDR2 is YFSETQ. The CDR3 is made up of 15 amino acids. CDR3 sequence: CASSLDGTIGSPLHF. In DNA form, the CDR3 reads TGCGCCAGCAGCTTGGACGGGACAATAGGTTCACCCCTCCACTTT. The full variable domain, its missing parts supplied by reference TRBV5-1 and TRBJ1-6, is KAGVTQTPRYLIKTRGQQVTLSCSPISGHRSVSWYQQTPGQGLQFLFEYFSETQRNKGNFPGRFSGRQFSNSRSEMNVSTLELGDSALYLCASSLDGTIGSPLHFGNGTRLTVT.

The CDR3 coding sequence is TGTGCCAGCAGCTCAGTCGGAGGGGCCTTCACAGATACGCAGTATTTT. It yields the protein CASSSVGGAFTDTQYF. This rearrangement joins TRBV7-9 to TRBJ2-3; D might be TRBD2 (6 bases). This CDR3 has 16 amino acids. CDR1 and CDR2 (germline): SEHNR, FQNEAQ (reference sequence). The V and J ends lost 4 bases and 2 bases respectively, with 16 bases between them.

This rearrangement joins TRBV27 to TRBJ2-7; 9 nucleotides match TRBD1. The CDR3 runs to 20 residues. Losses at the gene ends were 5 bases for V and 3 bases for J; bases not matched to a gene: 23. Germline-derived CDR1 and CDR2 are MNHEY and SMNVEV (reference sequence). The DNA of the CDR3 is TGTGCCAGCAGTCCGAACAGGGGGCGACCTTCGCGTGGTAACTACTACGAGCAGTACTTC. Its protein is CASSPNRGRPSRGNYYEQYF.